Listed below are T cell receptor beta chains from one sample, sequenced in a study of T cell responses to AZD1222 COVID-19 vaccine. Sequencing was performed with immunoSEQ multiplex PCR; in TCRdb, only in-frame clones are kept and a portion is missing. The sample lists about 190,000 clones; approximately 94% were seen once. Here the sequenced sample was peripheral blood, taken on day 0 of AZD1222 vaccination. Source of these receptors: an adult in good health. CDR3s include the opening cysteine and the closing phenylalanine or tryptophan. The D gene is left open where the match is weak. The size entry is marked missing in some rows and otherwise reads once, few, many or a size class.

j_call v_call clone_size d_call cdr3_nt cdr3_aa
TRBJ2-3 TRBV14 NA TRBD2 TGTGCCAGCAGCTCCCGACTAGCGGTCGCAGATACGCAGTATTTT CASSSRLAVADTQYF
TRBJ2-7 TRBV30 NA NA TGTGCCTGGAGTATGTCACTAGCCAACGAGCAGTACTTC CAWSMSLANEQYF
TRBJ2-7 TRBV18 NA NA TGTGCCAGCTCACTCACACCAGGGGACCGTTCCTACGAGCAGTACTTC CASSLTPGDRSYEQYF
TRBJ2-3 TRBV5-3 NA NA TGTGCCAGAAGCTGCCGGGGCACAGATACGCAGTATTTT CARSCRGTDTQYF
TRBJ2-7 TRBV5-8 once NA TGTGCCAGCAGCCTTCGTGGCAGAACCTACGAGCAGTACTTC CASSLRGRTYEQYF
TRBJ2-7 TRBV7-8 NA NA TGTGCCAGCAGCTTAGCGGAGGGTCCGGGGAACGAGCAGTACTTC CASSLAEGPGNEQYF
TRBJ2-6 TRBV9 NA NA TGTGCCAGCAGCGTAGTGGGCACCCTGACTGGGGCCAACGTCCTGACTTTC CASSVVGTLTGANVLTF
TRBJ2-1 TRBV7-9 NA TRBD2 TGTGCCAGCAGCTTAGCCCGGACTAGCGGGAGTACGAATGAGCAGTTCTTC CASSLARTSGSTNEQFF
TRBJ2-5 TRBV6-2/TRBV6-3 once TRBD2 TGTGCCAGCAGTAAACTAGCGGGAGAGATCCAAGAGACCCAGTACTTC CASSKLAGEIQETQYF
TRBJ1-4 TRBV5-6 NA NA TGTGCCAGCAGCTTGTTCGGGGGAAAACTGTTTTTT CASSLFGGKLFF
TRBJ2-7 TRBV27 NA NA TGTGCCAGCAGTTTATACCAGGAAACCTACGAGCAGTACTTC CASSLYQETYEQYF
TRBJ2-3 TRBV10-2 NA TRBD2 TGCGCCAGCAGTCAAGCGGGAGCCGGCACAGATACGCAGTATTTT CASSQAGAGTDTQYF
TRBJ2-3 TRBV5-1 NA NA TGCGCCAGCAGCTTGGATGGTTCGCCGAGCACAGATACGCAGTATTTT CASSLDGSPSTDTQYF
TRBJ2-7 TRBV11-2 NA TRBD2 TGTGCCAGCAGCCGTGGGACTAGCCAATTCTCCTACGAGCAGTACTTC CASSRGTSQFSYEQYF